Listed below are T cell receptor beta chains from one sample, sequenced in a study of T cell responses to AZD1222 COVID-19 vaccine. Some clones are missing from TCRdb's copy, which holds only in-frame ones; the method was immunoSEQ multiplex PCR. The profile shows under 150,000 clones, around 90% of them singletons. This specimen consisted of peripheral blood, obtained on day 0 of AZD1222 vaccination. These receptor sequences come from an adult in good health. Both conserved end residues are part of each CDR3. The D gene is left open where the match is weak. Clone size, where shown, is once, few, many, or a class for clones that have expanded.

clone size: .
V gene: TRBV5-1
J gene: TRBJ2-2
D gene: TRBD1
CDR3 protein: CASSTGDRDTGELFF
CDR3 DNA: TGCGCCAGCAGCACAGGGGACAGAGACACCGGGGAGCTGTTTTTT

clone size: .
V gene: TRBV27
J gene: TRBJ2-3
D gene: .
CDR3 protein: CASSFEIQSSTDTQYF
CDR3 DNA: TGTGCCAGCAGTTTCGAGATACAGTCTAGCACAGATACGCAGTATTTT

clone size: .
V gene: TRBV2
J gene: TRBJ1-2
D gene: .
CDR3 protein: CASSVTQGTNYGYTF
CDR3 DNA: TGTGCCAGCAGTGTCACTCAGGGGACTAACTATGGCTACACCTTC

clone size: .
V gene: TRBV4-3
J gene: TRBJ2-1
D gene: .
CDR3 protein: CASSQDSRPNGGEQFF
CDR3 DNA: TGCGCCAGCAGCCAAGATTCGAGACCCAATGGGGGCGAGCAGTTCTTC

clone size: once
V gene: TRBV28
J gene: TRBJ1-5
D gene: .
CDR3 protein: CASHLGYSNQPQHF
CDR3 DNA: TGTGCCAGCCACCTAGGGTATAGCAATCAGCCCCAGCATTTT

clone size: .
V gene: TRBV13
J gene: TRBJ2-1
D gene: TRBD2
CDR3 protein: CASSLAGGFNEQFF
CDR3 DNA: TGTGCCAGCAGCCTAGCGGGAGGTTTCAATGAGCAGTTCTTC

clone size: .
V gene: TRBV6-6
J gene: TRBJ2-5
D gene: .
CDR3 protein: CASSYGSGRQETQYF
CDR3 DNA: TGTGCCAGCAGTTACGGCAGCGGGCGACAAGAGACCCAGTACTTC

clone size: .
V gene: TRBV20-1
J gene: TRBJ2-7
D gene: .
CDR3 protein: CSASLAYEQYF
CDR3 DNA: TGCAGTGCTAGCTTGGCCTACGAGCAGTACTTC

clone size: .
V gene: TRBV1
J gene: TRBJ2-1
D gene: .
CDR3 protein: CTSSRGESTGEQFF
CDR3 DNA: TGCACCAGCAGCCGGGGGGAAAGCACCGGTGAGCAGTTCTTC

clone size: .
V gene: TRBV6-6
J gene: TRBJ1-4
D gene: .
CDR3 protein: CASRDGATNEKLFF
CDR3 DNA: TGTGCCAGCAGGGACGGTGCAACTAATGAAAAACTGTTTTTT